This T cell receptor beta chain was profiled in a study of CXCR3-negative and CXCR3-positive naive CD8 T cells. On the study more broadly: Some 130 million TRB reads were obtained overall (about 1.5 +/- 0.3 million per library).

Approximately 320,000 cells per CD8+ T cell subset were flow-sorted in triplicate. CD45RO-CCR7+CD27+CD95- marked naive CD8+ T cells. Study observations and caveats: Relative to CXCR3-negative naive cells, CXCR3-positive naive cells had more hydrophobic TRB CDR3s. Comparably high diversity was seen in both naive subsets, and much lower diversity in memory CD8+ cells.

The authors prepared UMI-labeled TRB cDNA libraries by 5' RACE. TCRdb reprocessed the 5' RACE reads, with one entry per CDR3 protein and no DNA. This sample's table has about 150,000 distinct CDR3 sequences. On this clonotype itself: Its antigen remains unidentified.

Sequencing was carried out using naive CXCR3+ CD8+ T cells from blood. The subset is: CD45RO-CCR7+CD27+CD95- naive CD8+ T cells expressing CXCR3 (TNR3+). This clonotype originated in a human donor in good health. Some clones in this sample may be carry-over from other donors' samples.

The CDR3 sequence is CASSSGGDSTYEQYF. This rearrangement joins TRBV7-9 to TRBJ2-7; with no DNA, the TCRdb D assignment of TRBD1 cannot be verified. CDR3 length: 15 amino acids. Looked up from germline, CDR1 is SEHNR and CDR2 is FQNEAQ (reference sequence).